These 30 T cell receptor beta chains were sequenced from one sample in a study of human T cells and chemical hapten exposure. TCRdb itself ran the RACE reads through MiXCR, one entry per CDR3 protein. Of under 85,000 distinct CDR3 sequences listed, 10% to 13% are singletons. The time point denotes: patch test 2, 6 weeks after DPC sensitization. Indicated treatment: therapeutic diphenylcyclopropenone sensitization with weekly scalp DPC. The sequencing here drew on whole blood, taken in connection with sensitization to the hapten diphenylcyclopropenone (DPC). These receptors all stem from a woman aged 45-65 years with alopecia areata. Some clones in this sample may be carry-over from other donors' samples.

This clonotype was seen a few times. V gene TRBV30 combines with J gene TRBJ1-2; no clear D gene. The length of the CDR3 is 12 residues. V was pared by 4 bases and J by 0 bases, with 6 bases between. CDR1 GTSNPN and CDR2 SVGIG come from the germline V gene (reference sequence). The CDR3 loop is CAWKTANYGYTF. CDR3 nucleotides: TGTGCCTGGAAAACTGCTAACTATGGCTACACCTTC. Combining the CDR3 with reference TRBV30 and TRBJ1-2 gives the whole variable domain SQTIHQWPATLVQPVGSPLSLECTVEGTSNPNLYWYRQAAGRGLQLLFYSVGIGQISSEVPQNLSASRPQDRQFILSSKKLLLSDSGFYLCAWKTANYGYTFGSGTRLTVV.

Many counts were recorded for this clonotype. The rearrangement uses TRBV19 and TRBJ1-1; weak D call: TRBD1 (6 bases). V lost 6 bases, J lost 0 bases, and 20 bases lay in between. The CDR3 spans 17 residues. Germline CDR1 LNHDA, CDR2 SQIVND (reference sequence). The CDR3 loop reads CASRNSEGGQMNTEAFF. The CDR3 DNA reads TGTGCCAGTAGGAACTCGGAGGGGGGCCAAATGAACACTGAAGCTTTCTTT.

V is TRBV14 and J is TRBJ2-7, with no clear D. The CDR3 runs 11 residues. CDR1 and CDR2 from the germline V gene are SGHDN and FVKESK. V was cut by 2 bases and J by 13 bases, with 12 bases left in between. The CDR3 DNA is TGTGCCAGCAGCCAAACGGGCCTTCTCTACTTC. Amino acids: CASSQTGLLYF.

This clonotype was detected ten times or more. V gene TRBV20-1 combines with J gene TRBJ2-3; 12 bases are a match to TRBD2. The CDR3 spans 14 residues. CDR1 is DFQATT, CDR2 SNEGSKA, per germline (reference sequence). The ends lost 6 bases at V and 4 bases at J; junction bases unmatched: 5. CDR3 DNA: TGCAGTGCCCCGACTAGCGGGAGCCCAGATACGCAGTATTTT. It translates to CSAPTSGSPDTQYF.

This clonotype showed up many times. The chain couples TRBV5-5 to TRBJ1-4; D call uncertain. V was shortened by 0 bases and J by 8 bases, with 8 bases between the two germline ends. CDR3 length: 13 residues. Germline assignment: CDR1 SGHKS and CDR2 YYEKEE (reference sequence). The CDR3 bases are TGTGCCAGCAGCTTGGGGGTATTAGAAAAACTGTTTTTT. Its translation is CASSLGVLEKLFF. The whole variable domain, remainder taken from reference TRBV5-5 and TRBJ1-4, is DAGVTQSPTHLIKTRGQQVTLRCSPISGHKSVSWYQQVLGQGPQFIFQYYEKEERGRGNFPDRFSARQFPNYSSELNVNALLLGDSALYLCASSLGVLEKLFFGSGTQLSVL.

This clonotype has a count of ten or more. The chain couples TRBV12-5 to TRBJ1-1, with 9 bases that match TRBD1. Losses at the gene ends were 10 bases for V and 0 bases for J; bases not matched to a gene: 6. Per the germline V gene, CDR1 is LGHNT and CDR2 is FRNRAP. The CDR3 has 14 residues. The CDR3 region is CAKQGAFMNTEAFF. CDR3 DNA: TGTGCTAAACAGGGGGCATTTATGAACACTGAAGCTTTCTTT.

This clonotype was counted a single time. The genes are TRBV6-5 and TRBJ2-7, with TRBD1 matching 8 bases. The CDR3 has 15 residues. The V segment lost 4 bases and the J segment 5 bases; nucleotides outside the gene matches: 10. Germline V lookup: CDR1 MNHEY, CDR2 SVGAGI. The CDR3 sequence: CASSCSTGRGHEQYF. The CDR3 DNA follows: TGTGCCAGCAGTTGCTCGACGGGCAGGGGGCACGAGCAGTACTTC.

This chain uses TRBV7-2 with TRBJ2-7; possible D gene TRBD2, 6 bases. The germline V gene encodes CDR1 SGHTA and CDR2 FQGNSA. Trimming stripped 2 bases from V and 7 bases from J, with 21 bases between. The CDR3 sequence is 16 residues long. CDR3 DNA sequence: TGTGCCAGCAGCTTATGGTCCGGGACTGCCGTTATGGAGCAGTACTTC. Residues: CASSLWSGTAVMEQYF.

The table lists this clonotype with many counts. The J gene is TRBJ1-1, the V gene TRBV20-1; weak D call: TRBD1 (5 bases). The CDR3 extends over 14 amino acids. The V end was cut by 3 bases, the J end by 1 base, with 12 bases between. CDR1 and CDR2 from the germline V gene are DFQATT and SNEGSKA (reference sequence). The CDR3 DNA follows: TGCAGTGCTAGGAAGGCGGGGCGGAACACTGAAGCTTTCTTT. Its translation: CSARKAGRNTEAFF.

Only a few counts were recorded for this clonotype. The CDR3 DNA sequence: TGTGCCAGCTCCTGGTTAGACAGGGCGGGTGAAGCTTTCTTT. Translation gives CASSWLDRAGEAFF. The V and J genes are TRBV18 and TRBJ1-1, with TRBD1 matching over 7 bases. There are 14 residues in the CDR3. Germline V gene lookup returns CDR1 KGHSH and CDR2 LQKENI. J gave up 7 bases and V 6 bases, and 11 bases lay outside the gene matches.

This clonotype has a handful of counts. The chain uses TRBV9 and TRBJ1-1; D is ambiguous. The CDR3 covers 13 residues. The germline V gene has CDR1 SGDLS and CDR2 YYNGEE. The V gene lost 0 bases and the J gene lost 8 bases, with 11 bases spanning the gap. CDR3: CASSVGGTSEAFF. CDR3 coding DNA: TGTGCCAGCAGCGTAGGTGGCACTTCGGAAGCTTTCTTT.

This clonotype was seen a single time. A much larger clone lies one base from this, so it may be a read error. The genes are TRBV6-2 or TRBV6-3 and TRBJ2-2; perhaps TRBD2 as D (5 bases). The V and J ends lost 4 bases and 2 bases respectively, with 11 bases between them. Germline loops: CDR1 MNHEY, CDR2 SVGEGT. The CDR3 has 15 amino acids. CDR3 DNA: TGTGCCAGCAGTTTACAAGCGGCTAACACCGGGGAGCTGTTTTTT. The encoded protein is CASSLQAANTGELFF.

In its sample, this clonotype was seen many times. This rearrangement joins TRBV12-3 or TRBV12-4 to TRBJ1-1; a weak D match, TRBD1 (5 bases). V dropped 6 bases and J dropped 6 bases, with 17 bases sitting between them. CDR3 size: 14 residues. The CDR3 DNA reads as TGTGCCAGCAGGAAGGAGGGGCGGACCTCTGAAGCTTTCTTT. Translating gives CASRKEGRTSEAFF.

This clonotype was counted between two and nine times. The chain has TRBV12-3 or TRBV12-4 and TRBJ1-2; D is uncertain. The V end lost 3 bases, the J end lost 7 bases, and 15 bases lay between the germline ends. The CDR3 is 14 residues long. The CDR3: CASSFNGQAGGYTF. Written as DNA, the CDR3 is TGTGCCAGCAGTTTCAACGGCCAGGCGGGTGGCTACACCTTC.

The table lists this clonotype with many counts. V and J are TRBV2 and TRBJ2-2; TRBD1 matches 7 bases. V shed 7 bases, J shed 4 bases, and the junction held 9 bases outside the gene matches. The CDR3 covers 15 residues. The germline V gene encodes CDR1 SNHLY and CDR2 FYNNEI. Here the CDR3 reads CASTQDRAATGELFF. The CDR3 nucleotides are TGTGCCAGCACCCAAGACAGGGCGGCCACCGGGGAGCTGTTTTTT. Combining the CDR3 with reference TRBV2 and TRBJ2-2 gives the whole variable domain EPEVTQTPSHQVTQMGQEVILRCVPISNHLYFYWYRQILGQKVEFLVSFYNNEISEKSEIFDDQFSVERPDGSNFTLKIRSTKLEDSAMYFCASTQDRAATGELFFGEGSRLTVL.

This clonotype was picked up many times. The chain carries TRBV27 and TRBJ2-3, with D perhaps given as TRBD1 or TRBD2 (6 bases each). Per germline, CDR1 MNHEY and CDR2 SMNVEV (reference sequence). The length of the CDR3 is 14 residues. Trimming left V 6 bases short and J 5 bases short, with 15 bases between. The CDR3 here is CASRYRAEGDTQYF. In DNA form, the CDR3 reads TGTGCCAGCAGGTACAGGGCGGAGGGAGATACGCAGTATTTT.

The chain combines TRBV20-1 with TRBJ2-1; 11 bases align to TRBD2. In germline, CDR1 is DFQATT, CDR2 SNEGSKA (reference sequence). The V segment lost 6 bases and the J segment 9 bases; nucleotides outside the gene matches: 16. This CDR3 has 16 residues. DNA of the CDR3: TGCAGTGCGACCGCCTACTATAGCGGGAGGGCCGGTGAGCAGTTCTTC. Residues: CSATAYYSGRAGEQFF.

In its sample, this clonotype was seen a few times. The chain combines TRBV7-9 with TRBJ1-1; D is undetermined. Per germline, CDR1 SEHNR and CDR2 FQNEAQ (reference sequence). CDR3 size: 12 residues. Between the trimmed V and J ends, which lost 3 bases and 0 bases, there was a span of 2 bases. This CDR3 is CASSFMNTEAFF. CDR3 nucleotides: TGTGCCAGCAGCTTCATGAACACTGAAGCTTTCTTT.

This clonotype was counted between two and nine times. The V call is TRBV7-9, the J call TRBJ2-1; unclear D gene. The CDR3 loop spans 12 amino acids. Germline V gene data show CDR1 as SEHNR and CDR2 as FQNEAQ (reference sequence). V was shortened by 4 bases and J by 12 bases, with 13 bases between the two germline ends. CDR3 DNA sequence: TGTGCCAGCAGCTCCCGTCCCCAAGGGCAGTTCTTC. Translated, it gives CASSSRPQGQFF.

Only a few counts were recorded for this clonotype. This sequence joins TRBV19 and TRBJ2-1, with D uncertain. Trimming stripped 5 bases from V and 3 bases from J, with 14 bases between. This CDR3 is 15 amino acids long. Germline V gives CDR1 LNHDA, CDR2 SQIVND (reference sequence). The chain's CDR3 is CASSPLWLSYNEQFF. The CDR3 DNA is TGTGCCAGTAGTCCATTGTGGTTAAGCTACAATGAGCAGTTCTTC.

This clonotype was recorded many times. V usage is TRBV30 and J usage is TRBJ1-5; D is unresolved. The CDR3 extends over 13 amino acids. Between the trimmed V and J ends, which lost 1 base and 3 bases, there was a span of 7 bases. Looked up from germline, CDR1 is GTSNPN and CDR2 is SVGIG (reference sequence). CDR3 loop: CAWSDRVNQPQHF. The CDR3 region has the DNA TGTGCCTGGAGTGACAGAGTCAATCAGCCCCAGCATTTT.

This clonotype was seen many times. The CDR3 region is CASSSPRSLGNTIYF. DNA for the CDR3: TGTGCCAGCAGCTCCCCCCGCAGCCTTGGAAACACCATATATTTT. V usage is TRBV7-9 and J usage is TRBJ1-3; no reliable D call. CDR1 is SEHNR and CDR2 is FQNEAQ in the germline V gene (reference sequence). Trimming took 4 bases from V and 3 from J, leaving 13 bases between them. The CDR3 extends over 15 amino acids.

At least ten counts were recorded for this clonotype. This chain links TRBV6-6 with TRBJ1-4; the D gene is possibly TRBD1 (6 bases). V shed 0 bases and J shed 5 bases, with 7 bases lying between them. This CDR3 region has 14 residues. The germline V gene has CDR1 MNHNY and CDR2 SVGAGI (reference sequence). The CDR3 bases are TGTGCCAGCAGTTACTCGGGACAAAATGAAAAACTGTTTTTT. Protein sequence: CASSYSGQNEKLFF.

This clonotype turned up a few times. The chain carries TRBV25-1 and TRBJ2-1; maybe TRBD2 (6 bases). The CDR3 has 15 amino acids. V gave up 5 bases and J gave up 7 bases, with 18 bases separating them. Germline V lookup: CDR1 MGHDK, CDR2 SYGVNS. For the CDR3, the DNA is TGTGCCAGCAGTAAAAGGGACTTTCAGAGAAATGAGCAGTTCTTC. It translates to CASSKRDFQRNEQFF.

This clonotype was picked up many times. The gene calls are TRBV5-1 and TRBJ2-3; D assignment may be TRBD1 or TRBD2 (5 bases each). The CDR3 totals 15 residues. From germline, CDR1 is SGHRS and CDR2 YFSETQ. The V gene lost 5 bases and the J gene lost 0 bases, with 13 bases spanning the gap. Here the CDR3 reads CASSYRDGSTDTQYF. The CDR3 coding sequence is TGCGCCAGCAGTTACCGGGACGGAAGCACAGATACGCAGTATTTT. Using reference TRBV5-1 and TRBJ2-3 for the parts outside the CDR3, the full variable domain is KAGVTQTPRYLIKTRGQQVTLSCSPISGHRSVSWYQQTPGQGLQFLFEYFSETQRNKGNFPGRFSGRQFSNSRSEMNVSTLELGDSALYLCASSYRDGSTDTQYFGPGTRLTVL.

The rearrangement uses TRBV11-2 and TRBJ1-1, with D unresolved. The CDR3 covers 13 residues. V lost 5 bases and J lost 5, with 12 bases in between. CDR1 and CDR2 from the germline V gene are SGHAT and FQNNGV. Here the CDR3 DNA reads TGTGCCAGCAGCGAAACCACCGGGACTGAAGCTTTCTTT. This translates into CASSETTGTEAFF.

The chain uses TRBV29-1 and TRBJ2-2; 12 bases map to TRBD2. This CDR3 region has 15 residues. Germline lookup yields CDR1 SQVTM and CDR2 ANQGSEA. Losses at the gene ends were 7 bases for V and 4 bases for J; bases not matched to a gene: 7. The CDR3 reads CSAKTSGSVTGELFF. The CDR3 coding sequence is TGCAGCGCTAAGACTAGCGGGAGTGTCACCGGGGAGCTGTTTTTT.

Many counts were recorded for this clonotype. The chain is built from TRBV13 and TRBJ1-2; D unclear. The V end was cut by 4 bases, the J end by 4 bases, with 16 bases between. CDR1 is PRHDT and CDR2 is FYEKMQ in the germline V gene (reference sequence). CDR3 size: 15 residues. The chain's CDR3 is CASSSENRPTYGYTF. The CDR3 DNA sequence: TGTGCCAGCAGCTCAGAAAACCGTCCCACCTATGGCTACACCTTC.

This clonotype has only one observation. The genes are TRBV29-1 and TRBJ2-3; unclear D gene. This CDR3 contains 13 residues. The V end lost 4 bases, the J end lost 2 bases, and 10 bases lay between the germline ends. Germline V gene data show CDR1 as SQVTM and CDR2 as ANQGSEA. CDR3 amino acids: CSVGGTPTDTQYF. CDR3 nucleotides: TGCAGCGTTGGCGGAACCCCCACAGATACGCAGTATTTT.

This chain connects TRBV5-1 to TRBJ2-3; TRBD1 might be the D (5 bases). V was shortened by 2 bases and J by 4 bases, with 14 bases between the two germline ends. Germline-derived CDR1 and CDR2 are SGHRS and YFSETQ. This CDR3 is built from 15 residues. The CDR3 DNA reads TGCGCCAGCAGCTTAGAGGCAGGGCTGGCAGATACGCAGTATTTT. Amino acid sequence: CASSLEAGLADTQYF.